This TCR beta chain was found in a study of T-cell memory formation after mild COVID-19. Study-level findings and limits: Clones that got smaller from day 15 to 85 had even CD4/CD8, while clones growing later tipped toward CD4+.

Worth noting for this clonotype: The antigen is not known.

TCRdb re-analysed the 5' RACE reads in MiXCR, keeping a single row per CDR3 protein. The sample records around 310,000 distinct CDR3 sequences, about 15% being singletons. This CDR3 has 15 residues. Trimming removed 0 bases from V and 4 bases from J, with 12 bases in between. Germline CDR1 is LGHNA and CDR2 is YSLEER. The source material was PBMCs or a T cell subset sorted from them (not recorded which). The chain joins TRBV4-3 to TRBJ1-1; D may be TRBD1 (6 bases). This TCR was recovered from a man between 18 and 29 years old who had mild COVID-19 (a few samples of this study predate the infection). Cell type and time point are not known. The CDR3, as DNA: TGCGCCAGCAGCCAAGATTCGCAGGGGAGCACTGAAGCTTTCTTT. It translates to CASSQDSQGSTEAFF.